This entry describes one T cell receptor (beta chain). Authors' analysis steps: For nucleated cells, counts were estimated from reference gene primer amplification. Assay: immunoSEQ multiplex PCR; the TCRdb copy retains only in-frame clones and omits some. V and J calls and clone size are those listed in that table; D and trimming were worked out from the DNA. The data contain under 150,000 clones, 70% to 90% of them seen just once; the ten biggest clones take up roughly 13%. This entry comes from a study of blood T cell repertoires in COVID-19. Study overall: PBMCs, B-cell-depleted T cells, or T cells were the source of the cDNA or gDNA that made up the material.

With 3 bases removed from V and 8 bases from J, the gap between germline ends came to 13 bases. This CDR3 is 13 amino acids long. Germline V gene sequence: CDR1 MDHEN, CDR2 SYDVKM. Specimen: peripheral blood. This TCR came from a human donor in a cohort sampled during active COVID-19. V usage is TRBV28 and J usage is TRBJ1-1, with D unclear. The CDR3 DNA reads TGTGCCAGCAGTTTGACTGAAACCAAAGAAGCTTTCTTT. This sequence encodes CASSLTETKEAFF.